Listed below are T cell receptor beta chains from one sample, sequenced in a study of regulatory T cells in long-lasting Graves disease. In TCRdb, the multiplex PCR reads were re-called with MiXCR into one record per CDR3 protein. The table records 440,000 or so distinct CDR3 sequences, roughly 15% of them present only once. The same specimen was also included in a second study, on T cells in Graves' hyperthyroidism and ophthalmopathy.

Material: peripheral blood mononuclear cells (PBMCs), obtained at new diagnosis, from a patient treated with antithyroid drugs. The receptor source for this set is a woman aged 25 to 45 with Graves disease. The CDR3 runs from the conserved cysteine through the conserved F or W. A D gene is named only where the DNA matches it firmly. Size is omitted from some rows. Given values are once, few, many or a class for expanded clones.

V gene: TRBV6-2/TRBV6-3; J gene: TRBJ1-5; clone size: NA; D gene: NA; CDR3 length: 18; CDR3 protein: CASSYSSRSSLANQPQHF; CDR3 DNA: TGTGCCAGCAGTTACTCGAGTAGGTCCAGCCTGGCAAATCAGCCCCAGCATTTT
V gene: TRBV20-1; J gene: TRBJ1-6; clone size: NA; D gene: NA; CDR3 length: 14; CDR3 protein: CSARGLRNNSPLHF; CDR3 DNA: TGCAGTGCCCGGGGACTCAGAAATAATTCACCCCTCCACTTT
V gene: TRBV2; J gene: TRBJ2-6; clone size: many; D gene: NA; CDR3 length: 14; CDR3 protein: CASKGSSGANVLTF; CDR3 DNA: TGTGCCAGCAAGGGCAGCTCTGGGGCCAACGTCCTGACTTTC
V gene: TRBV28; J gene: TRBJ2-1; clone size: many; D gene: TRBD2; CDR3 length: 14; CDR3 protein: CASSLSGGYNEQFF; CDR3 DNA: TGTGCCAGCAGCTTGAGCGGGGGCTACAATGAGCAGTTCTTC
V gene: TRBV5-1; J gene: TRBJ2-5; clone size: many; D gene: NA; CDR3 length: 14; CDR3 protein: CASSAGTRLETQYF; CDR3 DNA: TGCGCCAGCAGCGCGGGAACCCGGTTGGAGACCCAGTACTTC
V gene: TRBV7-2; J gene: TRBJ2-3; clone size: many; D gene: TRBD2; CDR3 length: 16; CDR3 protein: CASSLERDYTTDTQYF; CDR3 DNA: TGTGCCAGCAGCTTGGAGCGGGACTACACCACAGATACGCAGTATTTT
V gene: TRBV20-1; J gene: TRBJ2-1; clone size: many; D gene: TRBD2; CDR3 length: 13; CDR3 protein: CSGGTSGSHEQFF; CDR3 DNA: TGCAGTGGGGGGACTAGCGGGAGCCATGAGCAGTTCTTC
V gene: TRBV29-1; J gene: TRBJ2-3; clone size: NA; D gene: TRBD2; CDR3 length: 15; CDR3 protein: CSVELAGAGADTQYF; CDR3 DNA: TGCAGCGTTGAGCTAGCGGGAGCAGGGGCAGATACGCAGTATTTT
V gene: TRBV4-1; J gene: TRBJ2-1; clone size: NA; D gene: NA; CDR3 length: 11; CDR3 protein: CASGQENEQFF; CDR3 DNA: TGCGCCAGCGGCCAAGAAAATGAGCAGTTCTTC
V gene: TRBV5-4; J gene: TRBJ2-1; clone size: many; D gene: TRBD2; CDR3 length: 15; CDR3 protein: CASSPSGSFDNEQFF; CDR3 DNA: TGTGCCAGCAGCCCAAGCGGGAGTTTCGACAATGAGCAGTTCTTC
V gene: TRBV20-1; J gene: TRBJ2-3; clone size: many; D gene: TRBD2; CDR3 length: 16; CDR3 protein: CSAPGTSGRVTDTQYF; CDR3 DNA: TGCAGTGCTCCTGGGACTAGCGGGAGGGTCACAGATACGCAGTATTTT
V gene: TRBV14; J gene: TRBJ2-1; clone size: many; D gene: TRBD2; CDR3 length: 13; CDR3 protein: CASKSGRADEQFF; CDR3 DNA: TGTGCCAGCAAGAGCGGGAGGGCCGATGAGCAGTTCTTC
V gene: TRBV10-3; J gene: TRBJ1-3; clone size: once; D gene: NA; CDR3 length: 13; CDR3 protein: CAISESQGTTIYF; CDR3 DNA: TGTGCCATCAGTGAGTCGCAGGGTACCACCATATATTTT
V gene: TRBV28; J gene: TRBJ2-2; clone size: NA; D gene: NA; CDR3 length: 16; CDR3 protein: CASRGLMGRGGGELFF; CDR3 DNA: TGTGCCAGCAGGGGCCTGATGGGGCGCGGTGGCGGGGAGCTGTTTTTT
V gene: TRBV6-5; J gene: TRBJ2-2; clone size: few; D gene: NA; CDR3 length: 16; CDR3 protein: CASSYSGAPNTEELFF; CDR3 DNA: TGTGCCAGCAGTTATTCTGGGGCCCCGAACACCGAGGAGCTGTTTTTT
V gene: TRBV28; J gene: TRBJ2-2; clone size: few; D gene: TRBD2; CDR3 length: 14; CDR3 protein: CAIGAGTNTGELFF; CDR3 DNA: TGTGCCATTGGAGCGGGAACGAACACCGGGGAGCTGTTTTTT
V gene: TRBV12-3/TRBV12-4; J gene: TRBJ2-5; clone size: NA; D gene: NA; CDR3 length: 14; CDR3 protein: CASSFGTGQETQYF; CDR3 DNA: TGTGCCAGCAGTTTCGGGACGGGACAAGAGACCCAGTACTTC
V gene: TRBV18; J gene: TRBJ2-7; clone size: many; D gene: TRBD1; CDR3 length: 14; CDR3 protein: CASSAGTGLYEQYF; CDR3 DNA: TGTGCCAGCTCGGCCGGGACAGGGCTATACGAGCAGTACTTC
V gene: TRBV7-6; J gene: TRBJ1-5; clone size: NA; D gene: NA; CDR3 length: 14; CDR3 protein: CASSRSGLGQPQHF; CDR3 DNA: TGTGCCAGCAGCCGATCAGGGCTGGGTCAGCCCCAGCATTTT
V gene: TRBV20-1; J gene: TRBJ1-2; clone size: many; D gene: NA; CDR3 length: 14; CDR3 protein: CSARDNLDNYGYTF; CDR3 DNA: TGCAGTGCTAGAGATAATTTGGATAACTATGGCTACACCTTC
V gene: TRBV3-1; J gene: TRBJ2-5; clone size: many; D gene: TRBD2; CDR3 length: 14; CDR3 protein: CASSQEAGEETQYF; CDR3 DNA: TGTGCCAGCAGCCAAGAAGCGGGGGAAGAGACCCAGTACTTC
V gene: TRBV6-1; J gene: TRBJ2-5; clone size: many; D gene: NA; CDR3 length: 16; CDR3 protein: CASSKRPEEIQETQYF; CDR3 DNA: TGTGCCAGCAGTAAAAGGCCGGAGGAAATTCAAGAGACCCAGTACTTC
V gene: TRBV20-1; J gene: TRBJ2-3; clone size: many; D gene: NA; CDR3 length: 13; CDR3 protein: CSAREERTDTQYF; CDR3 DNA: TGCAGTGCTAGAGAGGAGCGCACAGATACGCAGTATTTT
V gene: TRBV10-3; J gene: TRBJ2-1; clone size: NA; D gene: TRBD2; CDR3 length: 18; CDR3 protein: CAISESPLAPSGRVEQFF; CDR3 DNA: TGTGCCATCAGTGAGTCCCCCTTGGCTCCTAGCGGGAGAGTTGAGCAGTTCTTC
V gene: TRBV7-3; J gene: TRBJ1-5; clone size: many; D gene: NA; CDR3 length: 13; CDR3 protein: CASSTDQNQPQHF; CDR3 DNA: TGTGCCAGCAGCACGGACCAAAATCAGCCCCAGCATTTT
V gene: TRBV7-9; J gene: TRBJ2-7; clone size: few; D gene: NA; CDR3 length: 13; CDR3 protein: CASSYTPNYEQYF; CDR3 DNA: TGTGCCAGCAGCTATACTCCGAACTACGAGCAGTACTTC
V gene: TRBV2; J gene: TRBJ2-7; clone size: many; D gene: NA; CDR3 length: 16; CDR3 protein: CASSERGGRSSYEQYF; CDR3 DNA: TGTGCCAGCAGTGAACGGGGCGGGCGGAGCTCCTACGAGCAGTACTTC
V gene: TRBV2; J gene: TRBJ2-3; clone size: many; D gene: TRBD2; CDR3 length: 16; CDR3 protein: CASIAASGRSTDTQYF; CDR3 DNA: TGTGCCAGCATCGCGGCTAGCGGGAGGTCGACAGATACGCAGTATTTT
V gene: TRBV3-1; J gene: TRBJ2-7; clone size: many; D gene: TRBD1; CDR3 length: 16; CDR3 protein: CASSPFRNRGSYEQYF; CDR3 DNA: TGTGCCAGCAGCCCCTTTCGGAACAGGGGGTCCTACGAGCAGTACTTC